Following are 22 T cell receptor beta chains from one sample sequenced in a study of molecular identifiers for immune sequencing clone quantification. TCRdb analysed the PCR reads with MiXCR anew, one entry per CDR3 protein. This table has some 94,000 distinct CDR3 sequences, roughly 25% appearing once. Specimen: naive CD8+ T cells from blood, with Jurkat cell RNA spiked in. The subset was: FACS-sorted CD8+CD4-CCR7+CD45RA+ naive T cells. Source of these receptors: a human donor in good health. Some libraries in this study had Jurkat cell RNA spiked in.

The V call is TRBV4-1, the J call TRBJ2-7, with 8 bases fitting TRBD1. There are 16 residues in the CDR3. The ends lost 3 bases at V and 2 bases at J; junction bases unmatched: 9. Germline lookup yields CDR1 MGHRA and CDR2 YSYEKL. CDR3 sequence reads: CASSQTTGTGTYEQYF. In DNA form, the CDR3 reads TGCGCCAGCAGCCAGACAACCGGGACAGGTACCTACGAGCAGTACTTC.

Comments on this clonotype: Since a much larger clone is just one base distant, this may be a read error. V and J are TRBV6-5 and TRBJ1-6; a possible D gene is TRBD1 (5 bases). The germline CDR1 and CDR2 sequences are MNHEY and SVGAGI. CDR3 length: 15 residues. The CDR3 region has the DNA TGTGCCAGCAGTTACTGGGGGGAGTCAAGTTCACCCCTCCGCTTT. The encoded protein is CASSYWGESSSPLRF.

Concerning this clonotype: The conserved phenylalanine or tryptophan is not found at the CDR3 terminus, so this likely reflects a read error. CDR3 in DNA: TGTGCCAGCAGCTTAGAAGGACAGGGGGGCCACGAGCAGTACTCC. Protein: CASSLEGQGGHEQYS. The chain carries TRBV7-9 and TRBJ2-7; 10 bases agree with TRBD1. CDR1 and CDR2 from the germline V gene are SEHNR and FQNEAQ (reference sequence). The CDR3 runs to 15 residues. V gave up 1 base and J gave up 5 bases; unmatched junction bases: 5.

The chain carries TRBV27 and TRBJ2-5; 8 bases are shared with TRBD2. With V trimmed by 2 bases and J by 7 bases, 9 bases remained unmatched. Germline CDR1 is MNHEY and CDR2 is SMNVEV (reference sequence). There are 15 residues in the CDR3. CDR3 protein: CASSLMSGGLGTQYF. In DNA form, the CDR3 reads TGTGCCAGCAGTTTAATGAGCGGGGGATTAGGGACCCAGTACTTC.

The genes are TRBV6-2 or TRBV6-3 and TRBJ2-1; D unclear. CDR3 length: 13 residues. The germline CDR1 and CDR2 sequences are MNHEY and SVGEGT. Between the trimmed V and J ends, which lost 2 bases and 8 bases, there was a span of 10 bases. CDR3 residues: CASSYIMWDEQFF. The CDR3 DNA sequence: TGTGCCAGCAGTTACATTATGTGGGATGAGCAGTTCTTC.

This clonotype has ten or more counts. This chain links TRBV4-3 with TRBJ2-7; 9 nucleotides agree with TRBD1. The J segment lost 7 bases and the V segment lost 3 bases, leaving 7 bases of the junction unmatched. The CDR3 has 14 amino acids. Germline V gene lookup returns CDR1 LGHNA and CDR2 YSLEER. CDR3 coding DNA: TGCGCCAGCAGCCAGGGGGACAGGGCTGGGGAGCAGTACTTC. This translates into CASSQGDRAGEQYF.

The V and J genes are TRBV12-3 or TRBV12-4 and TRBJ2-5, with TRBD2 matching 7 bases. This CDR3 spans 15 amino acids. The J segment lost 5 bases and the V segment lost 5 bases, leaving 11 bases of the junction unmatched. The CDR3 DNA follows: TGTGCCAGCAGTGTAAGCGGGGCGATGTTCGAGACCCAGTACTTC. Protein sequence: CASSVSGAMFETQYF.

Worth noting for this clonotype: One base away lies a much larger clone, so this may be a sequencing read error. CDR3 region: CTSGLEGAAGYTF. The CDR3 region has the DNA TGTACTAGTGGTTTGGAAGGGGCAGCTGGCTACACCTTC. The chain links TRBV12-5 to TRBJ1-2; tentative D call: TRBD1 (5 bases). The germline V gene encodes CDR1 LGHNT and CDR2 FRNRAP. The CDR3 consists of 13 residues. The full variable domain, in which reference TRBV12-5 and TRBJ1-2 provide the parts outside the CDR3, is DARVTQTPRHKVTEMGQEVTMRCQPILGHNTVFWYRQTMMQGLELLAYFRNRAPLDDSGMPKDRFSAEMPDATLATLKIQPSEPRDSAVYFCTSGLEGAAGYTFGSGTRLTVV.

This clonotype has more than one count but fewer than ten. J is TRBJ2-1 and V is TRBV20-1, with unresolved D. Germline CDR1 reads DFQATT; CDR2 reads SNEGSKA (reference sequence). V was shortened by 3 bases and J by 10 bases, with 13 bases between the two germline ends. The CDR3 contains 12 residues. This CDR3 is CSARASLGEQFF. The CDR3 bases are TGCAGTGCTAGGGCCTCTTTGGGGGAGCAGTTCTTC.

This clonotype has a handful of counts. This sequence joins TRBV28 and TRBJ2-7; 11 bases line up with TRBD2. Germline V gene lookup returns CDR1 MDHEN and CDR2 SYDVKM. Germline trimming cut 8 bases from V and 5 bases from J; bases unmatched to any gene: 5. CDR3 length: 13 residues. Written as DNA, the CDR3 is TGTGCCAGCCAGCTAGCGGGAGGTGACGAGCAGTACTTC. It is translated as CASQLAGGDEQYF.

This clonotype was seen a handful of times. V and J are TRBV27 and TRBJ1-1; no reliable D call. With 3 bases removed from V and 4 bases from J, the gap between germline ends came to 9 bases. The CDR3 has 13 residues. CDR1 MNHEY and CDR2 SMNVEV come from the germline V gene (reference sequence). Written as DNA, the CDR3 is TGTGCCAGCAGTTTTCTTCCGGGCACTGAAGCTTTCTTT. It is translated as CASSFLPGTEAFF.

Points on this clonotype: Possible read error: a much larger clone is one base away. CDR3 sequence: CSSSSSNYGYTF. The DNA of the CDR3 is TGTTCCAGCAGCTCGTCTAACTATGGCTACACCTTC. The rearrangement uses TRBV13 and TRBJ1-2; D not resolved. CDR3 length equals 12 residues. Germline loops: CDR1 PRHDT, CDR2 FYEKMQ (reference sequence). The whole variable domain, filled in from reference TRBV13 and TRBJ1-2, reads AAGVIQSPRHLIKEKRETATLKCYPIPRHDTVYWYQQGPGQDPQFLISFYEKMQSDKGSIPDRFSAQQFSDYHSELNMSSLELGDSALYFCSSSSSNYGYTFGSGTRLTVV.

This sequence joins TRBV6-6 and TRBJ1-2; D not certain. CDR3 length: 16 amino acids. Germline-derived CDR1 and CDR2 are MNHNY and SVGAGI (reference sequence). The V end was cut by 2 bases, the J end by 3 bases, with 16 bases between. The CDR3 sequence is CASSYGVGSFDYGYTF. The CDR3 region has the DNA TGTGCCAGCAGTTACGGGGTCGGGAGCTTCGACTATGGCTACACCTTC.

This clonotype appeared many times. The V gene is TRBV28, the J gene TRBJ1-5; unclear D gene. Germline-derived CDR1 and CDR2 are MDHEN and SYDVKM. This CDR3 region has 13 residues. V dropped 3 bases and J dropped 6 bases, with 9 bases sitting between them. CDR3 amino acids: CASSLLLGQPQHF. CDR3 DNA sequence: TGTGCCAGCAGTTTGTTATTGGGTCAGCCCCAGCATTTT.

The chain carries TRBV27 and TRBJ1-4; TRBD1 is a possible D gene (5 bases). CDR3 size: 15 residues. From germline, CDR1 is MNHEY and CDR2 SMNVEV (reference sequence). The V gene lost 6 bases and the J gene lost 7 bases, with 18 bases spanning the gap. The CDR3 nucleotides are TGTGCCAGCAGAGGGGTCATGGCGTTTAGTGAAAAACTGTTTTTT. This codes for CASRGVMAFSEKLFF.

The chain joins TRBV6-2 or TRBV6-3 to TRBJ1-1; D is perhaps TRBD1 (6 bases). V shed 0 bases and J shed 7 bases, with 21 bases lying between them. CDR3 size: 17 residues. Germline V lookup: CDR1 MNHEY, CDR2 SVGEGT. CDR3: CASSYSKSTGLVGEAFF. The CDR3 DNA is TGTGCCAGCAGTTACTCGAAATCGACAGGCTTGGTTGGTGAAGCTTTCTTT.

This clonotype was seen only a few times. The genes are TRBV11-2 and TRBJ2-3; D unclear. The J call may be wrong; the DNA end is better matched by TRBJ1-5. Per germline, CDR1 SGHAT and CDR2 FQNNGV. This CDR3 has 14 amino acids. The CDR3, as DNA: TGTGCCAGCAGCCTGTTAGGAGGCACAGATACGCAGCATTTT. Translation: CASSLLGGTDTQHF.

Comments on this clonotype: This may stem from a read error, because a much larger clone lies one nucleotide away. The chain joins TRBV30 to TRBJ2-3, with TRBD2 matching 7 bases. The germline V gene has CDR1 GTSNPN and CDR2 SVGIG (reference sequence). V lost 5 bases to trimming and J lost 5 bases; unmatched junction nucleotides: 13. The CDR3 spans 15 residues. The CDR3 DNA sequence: TGTGCCTGGGTTCCCCTGGGAGGGGTCATAGATACGCAGTATTTT. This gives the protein CAWVPLGGVIDTQYF. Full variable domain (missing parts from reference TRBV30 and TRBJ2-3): SQTIHQWPATLVQPVGSPLSLECTVEGTSNPNLYWYRQAAGRGLQLLFYSVGIGQISSEVPQNLSASRPQDRQFILSSKKLLLSDSGFYLCAWVPLGGVIDTQYFGPGTRLTVL.

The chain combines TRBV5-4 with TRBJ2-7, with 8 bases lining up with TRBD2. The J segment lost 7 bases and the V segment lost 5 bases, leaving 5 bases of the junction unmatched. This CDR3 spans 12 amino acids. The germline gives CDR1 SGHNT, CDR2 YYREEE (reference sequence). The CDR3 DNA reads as TGTGCCAGCAGGTTCCGGGGGGGAGAGCAGTACTTC. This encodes CASRFRGGEQYF. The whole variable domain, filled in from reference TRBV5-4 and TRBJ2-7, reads ETGVTQSPTHLIKTRGQQVTLRCSSQSGHNTVSWYQQALGQGPQFIFQYYREEENGRGNFPPRFSGLQFPNYSSELNVNALELDDSALYLCASRFRGGEQYFGPGTRLTVT.

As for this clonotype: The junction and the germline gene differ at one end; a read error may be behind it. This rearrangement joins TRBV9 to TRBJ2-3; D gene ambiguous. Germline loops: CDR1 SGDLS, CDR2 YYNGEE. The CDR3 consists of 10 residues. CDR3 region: CASSGDTRYF. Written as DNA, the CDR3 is TGTGCCAGCAGCGGAGATACGCGGTATTTT.

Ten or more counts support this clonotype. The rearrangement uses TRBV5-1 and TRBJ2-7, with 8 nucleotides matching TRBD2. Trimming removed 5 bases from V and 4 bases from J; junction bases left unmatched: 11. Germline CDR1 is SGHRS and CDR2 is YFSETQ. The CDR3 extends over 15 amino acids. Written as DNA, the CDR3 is TGCGCCAGCAGTTTTCTGGCGGGGGGCCCATACGAGCAGTACTTC. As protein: CASSFLAGGPYEQYF. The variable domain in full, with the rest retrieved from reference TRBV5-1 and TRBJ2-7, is KAGVTQTPRYLIKTRGQQVTLSCSPISGHRSVSWYQQTPGQGLQFLFEYFSETQRNKGNFPGRFSGRQFSNSRSEMNVSTLELGDSALYLCASSFLAGGPYEQYFGPGTRLTVT.

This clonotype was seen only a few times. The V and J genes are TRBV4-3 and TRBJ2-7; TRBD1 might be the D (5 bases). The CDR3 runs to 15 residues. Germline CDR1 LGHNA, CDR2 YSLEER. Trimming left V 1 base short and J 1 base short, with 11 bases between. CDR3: CASSQGSGYSYEQYF. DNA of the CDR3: TGCGCCAGCAGCCAAGGGTCAGGGTATTCCTACGAGCAGTACTTC.